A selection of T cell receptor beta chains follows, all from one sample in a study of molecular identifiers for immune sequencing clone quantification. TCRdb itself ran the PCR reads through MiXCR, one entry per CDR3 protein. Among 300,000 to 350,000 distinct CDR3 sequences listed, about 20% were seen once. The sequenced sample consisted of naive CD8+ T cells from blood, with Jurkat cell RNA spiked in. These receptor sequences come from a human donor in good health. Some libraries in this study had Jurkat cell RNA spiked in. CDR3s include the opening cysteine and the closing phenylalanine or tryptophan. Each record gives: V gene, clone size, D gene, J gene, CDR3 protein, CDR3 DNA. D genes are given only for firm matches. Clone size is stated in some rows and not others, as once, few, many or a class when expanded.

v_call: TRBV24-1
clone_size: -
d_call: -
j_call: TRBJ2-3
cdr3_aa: CATSDSEGVAGTQYF
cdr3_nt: TGTGCCACCAGTGATAGCGAGGGGGTTGCAGGTACGCAGTATTTT

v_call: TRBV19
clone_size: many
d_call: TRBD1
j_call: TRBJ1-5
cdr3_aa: CASSMATGDQPQHF
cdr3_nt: TGTGCCAGTAGTATGGCGACAGGGGATCAGCCCCAGCATTTT

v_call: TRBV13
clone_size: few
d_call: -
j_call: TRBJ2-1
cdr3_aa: CASSLGGGGEQFF
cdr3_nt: TGTGCCAGCAGCCTGGGAGGGGGTGGCGAGCAGTTCTTC

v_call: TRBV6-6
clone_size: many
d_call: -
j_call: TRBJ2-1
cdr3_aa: CASSYQGLPDEQFF
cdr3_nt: TGTGCCAGCAGTTACCAGGGACTCCCAGATGAGCAGTTCTTC

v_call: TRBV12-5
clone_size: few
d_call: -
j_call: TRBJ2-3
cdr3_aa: CASATSVRRDTDTQYF
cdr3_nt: TGTGCTAGTGCCACATCCGTCAGGCGGGATACCGATACGCAGTATTTT

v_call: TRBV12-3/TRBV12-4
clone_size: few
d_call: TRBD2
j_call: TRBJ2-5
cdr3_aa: CASRNSGEETQYF
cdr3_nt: TGTGCCAGCAGAAATAGCGGGGAGGAGACCCAGTACTTC

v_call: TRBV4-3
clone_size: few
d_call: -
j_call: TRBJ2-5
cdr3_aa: CASSQVWGIQETQYF
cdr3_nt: TGCGCCAGCAGCCAAGTTTGGGGAATCCAAGAGACCCAGTACTTC

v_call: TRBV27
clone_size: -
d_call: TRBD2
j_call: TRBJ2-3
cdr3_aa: CANSTQLTSVTDTQYF
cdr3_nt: TGTGCCAACAGTACCCAATTGACTAGCGTCACAGATACGCAGTATTTT

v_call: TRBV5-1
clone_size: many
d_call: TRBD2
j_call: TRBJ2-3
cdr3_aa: CASSPRRLAATDTQYF
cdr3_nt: TGCGCCAGCAGCCCCCGGAGACTAGCGGCAACAGATACGCAGTATTTT

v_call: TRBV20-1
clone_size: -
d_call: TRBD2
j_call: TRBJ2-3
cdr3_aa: CSAREGSGRSTDTQYF
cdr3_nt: TGCAGTGCTAGAGAGGGAAGCGGGAGGAGCACAGATACGCAGTATTTT

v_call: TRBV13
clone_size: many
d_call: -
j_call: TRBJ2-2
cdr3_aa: CASSGGYTGELFF
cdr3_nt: TGTGCCAGCAGTGGGGGGTACACCGGGGAGCTGTTTTTT

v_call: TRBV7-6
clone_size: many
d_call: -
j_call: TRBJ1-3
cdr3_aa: CASSSPRGADSTSGNTIYF
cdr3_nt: TGTGCCAGCAGCTCGCCTAGGGGAGCAGACAGTACCTCTGGAAACACCATATATTTT

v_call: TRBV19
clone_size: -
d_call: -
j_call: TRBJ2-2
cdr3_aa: CASSDGELFF
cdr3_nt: TGTGCCAGTAGTGACGGGGAGCTGTTTTTT

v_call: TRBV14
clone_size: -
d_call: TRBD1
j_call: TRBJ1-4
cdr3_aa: CASSQKPSQGATEKLFF
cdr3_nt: TGTGCCAGCAGCCAAAAACCCTCACAGGGGGCGACTGAAAAACTGTTTTTT

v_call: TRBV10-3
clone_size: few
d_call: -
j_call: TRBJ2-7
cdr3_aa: CAISESRGYYEQYF
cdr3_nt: TGTGCCATCAGTGAGTCGAGAGGGTACTACGAGCAGTACTTC

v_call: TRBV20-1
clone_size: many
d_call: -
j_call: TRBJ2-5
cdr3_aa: CSARPGAGRQETQYF
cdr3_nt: TGCAGTGCTAGGCCCGGCGCGGGGCGACAAGAGACCCAGTACTTC

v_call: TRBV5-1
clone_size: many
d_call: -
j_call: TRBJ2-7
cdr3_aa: CASSPGVAVTYEQYF
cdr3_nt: TGCGCCAGCAGCCCAGGGGTAGCGGTGACCTACGAGCAGTACTTC

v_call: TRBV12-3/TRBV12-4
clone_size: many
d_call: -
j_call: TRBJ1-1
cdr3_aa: CASSLSRGNTEAFF
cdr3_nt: TGTGCCAGCAGTTTAAGTCGGGGGAACACTGAAGCTTTCTTT

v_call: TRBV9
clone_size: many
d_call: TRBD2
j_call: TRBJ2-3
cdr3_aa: CASSETSRNTQYF
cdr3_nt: TGTGCCAGCAGCGAGACTAGCAGAAATACGCAGTATTTT

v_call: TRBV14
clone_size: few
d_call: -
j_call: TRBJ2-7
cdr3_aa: CASSQGYRPNEQYF
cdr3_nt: TGTGCCAGCAGCCAAGGTTATCGCCCGAACGAGCAGTACTTC

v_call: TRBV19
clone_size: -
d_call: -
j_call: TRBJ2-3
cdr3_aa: CASIGVGTDTQYF
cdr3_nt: TGTGCCAGTATTGGCGTCGGCACAGATACGCAGTATTTT

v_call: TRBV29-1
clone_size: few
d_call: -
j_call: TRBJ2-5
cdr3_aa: CSVGGQKEYQETQYF
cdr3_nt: TGCAGCGTTGGCGGTCAGAAAGAATACCAAGAGACCCAGTACTTC

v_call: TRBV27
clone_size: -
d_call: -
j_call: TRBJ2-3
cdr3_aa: CASSLSLPDSRDTQYF
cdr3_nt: TGTGCCAGCAGTTTATCGTTACCCGATTCTCGAGATACGCAGTATTTT

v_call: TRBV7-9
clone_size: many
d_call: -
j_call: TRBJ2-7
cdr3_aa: CASSFPASYEQYF
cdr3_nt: TGTGCCAGCAGCTTTCCGGCCTCCTACGAGCAGTACTTC

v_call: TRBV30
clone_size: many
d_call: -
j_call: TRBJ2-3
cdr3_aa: CAWNREGADTQYF
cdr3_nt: TGTGCCTGGAACAGGGAAGGGGCAGATACGCAGTATTTT

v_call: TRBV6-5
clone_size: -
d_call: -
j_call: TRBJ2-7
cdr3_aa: CANSPGTPSTLVLYEQYF
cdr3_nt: TGTGCCAACAGCCCGGGAACCCCTTCTACGCTGGTCCTCTACGAGCAGTACTTC

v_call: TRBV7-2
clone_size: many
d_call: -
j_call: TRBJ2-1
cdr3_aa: CASSLVLSGYNEQFF
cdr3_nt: TGTGCCAGCAGCTTAGTCCTTAGCGGATACAATGAGCAGTTCTTC

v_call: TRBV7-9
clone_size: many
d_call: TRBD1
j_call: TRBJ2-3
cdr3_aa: CASSFFGQGPGPDTQYF
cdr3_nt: TGTGCCAGCAGCTTCTTCGGACAGGGCCCAGGGCCAGATACGCAGTATTTT

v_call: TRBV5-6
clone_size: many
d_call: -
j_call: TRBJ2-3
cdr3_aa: CASSPTSGPVDTQYF
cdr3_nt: TGTGCCAGCAGCCCGACGTCAGGGCCGGTTGATACGCAGTATTTT

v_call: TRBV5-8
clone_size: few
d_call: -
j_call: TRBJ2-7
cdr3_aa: CASSLVPSSSYEQYF
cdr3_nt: TGTGCCAGCAGCTTGGTTCCCAGCAGCTCCTACGAGCAGTACTTC

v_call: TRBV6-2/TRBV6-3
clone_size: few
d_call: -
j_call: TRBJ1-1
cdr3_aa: CASSKRGSYTEAFF
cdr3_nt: TGTGCCAGCAGCAAAAGGGGGTCCTACACTGAAGCTTTCTTT

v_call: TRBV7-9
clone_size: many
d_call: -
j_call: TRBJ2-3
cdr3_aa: CASSLPGGRTDTQYF
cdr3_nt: TGTGCCAGCAGCTTACCAGGGGGGCGGACAGATACGCAGTATTTT

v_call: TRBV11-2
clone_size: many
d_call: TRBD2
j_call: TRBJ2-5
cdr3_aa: CASSHEYGLAAETQYF
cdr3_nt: TGTGCCAGCAGCCATGAATACGGACTAGCGGCTGAGACCCAGTACTTC

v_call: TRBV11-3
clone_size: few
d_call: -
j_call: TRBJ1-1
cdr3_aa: CASSLGHRAEAFF
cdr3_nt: TGTGCCAGCAGCTTAGGTCACAGGGCTGAAGCTTTCTTT

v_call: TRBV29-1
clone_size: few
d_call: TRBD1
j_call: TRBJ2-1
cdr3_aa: CSIRQGLPYNEQFF
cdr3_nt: TGCAGCATTAGACAGGGCCTCCCCTACAATGAGCAGTTCTTC

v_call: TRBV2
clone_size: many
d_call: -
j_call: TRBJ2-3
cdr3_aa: CASRTTRNTDTQYF
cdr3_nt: TGTGCCAGCAGGACGACCAGGAACACAGATACGCAGTATTTT

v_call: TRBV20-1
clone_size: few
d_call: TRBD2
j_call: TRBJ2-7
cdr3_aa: CSARSGRSYEQYF
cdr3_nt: TGCAGTGCTAGAAGCGGGAGGAGCTACGAGCAGTACTTC

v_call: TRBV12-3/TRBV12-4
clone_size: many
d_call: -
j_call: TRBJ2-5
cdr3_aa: CASSWSGETQYF
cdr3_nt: TGTGCCAGCAGTTGGTCCGGGGAGACCCAGTACTTC

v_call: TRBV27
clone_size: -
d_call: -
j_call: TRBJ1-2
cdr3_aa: CASSLKGSARSYTF
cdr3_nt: TGTGCCAGCAGTCTTAAGGGTTCAGCCCGGAGCTACACCTTC

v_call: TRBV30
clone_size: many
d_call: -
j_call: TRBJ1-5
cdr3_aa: CAWSVGQGYQPQHF
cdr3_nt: TGTGCCTGGAGTGTGGGGCAGGGGTATCAGCCCCAGCATTTT

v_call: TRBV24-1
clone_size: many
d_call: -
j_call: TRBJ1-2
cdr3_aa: CATSRPDYGYTF
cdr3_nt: TGTGCCACAAGTAGGCCGGACTATGGCTACACCTTC